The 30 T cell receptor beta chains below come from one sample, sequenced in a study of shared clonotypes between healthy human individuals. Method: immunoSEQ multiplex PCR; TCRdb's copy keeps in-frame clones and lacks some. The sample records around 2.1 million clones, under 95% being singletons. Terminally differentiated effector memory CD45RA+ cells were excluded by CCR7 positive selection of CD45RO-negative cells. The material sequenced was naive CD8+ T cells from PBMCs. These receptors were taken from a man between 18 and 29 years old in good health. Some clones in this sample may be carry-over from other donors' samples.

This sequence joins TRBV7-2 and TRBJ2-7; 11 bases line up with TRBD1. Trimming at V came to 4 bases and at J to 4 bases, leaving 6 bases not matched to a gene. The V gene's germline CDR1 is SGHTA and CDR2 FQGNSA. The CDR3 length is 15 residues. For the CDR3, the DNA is TGTGCCAGCAGCTCAAGGACAGGGGGCATATACGAGCAGTACTTC. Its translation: CASSSRTGGIYEQYF. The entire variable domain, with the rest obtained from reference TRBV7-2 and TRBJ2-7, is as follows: GAGVSQSPSNKVTEKGKDVELRCDPISGHTALYWYRQSLGQGLEFLIYFQGNSAPDKSGLPSDRFSAERTGGSVSTLTIQRTQQEDSAVYLCASSSRTGGIYEQYFGPGTRLTVT.

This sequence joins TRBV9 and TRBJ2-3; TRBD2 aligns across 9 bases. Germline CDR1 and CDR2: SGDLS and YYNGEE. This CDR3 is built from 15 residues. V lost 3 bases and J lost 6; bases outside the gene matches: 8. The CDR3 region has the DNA TGTGCCAGCAGCGGCGGTTGGCGGGAGGGTGATACGCAGTATTTT. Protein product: CASSGGWREGDTQYF.

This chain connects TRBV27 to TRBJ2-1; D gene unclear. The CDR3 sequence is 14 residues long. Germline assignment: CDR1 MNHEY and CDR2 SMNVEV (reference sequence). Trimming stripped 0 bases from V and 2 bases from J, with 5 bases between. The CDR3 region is CASSLSTPYNEQFF. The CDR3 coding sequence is TGTGCCAGCAGTTTATCCACACCCTACAATGAGCAGTTCTTC.

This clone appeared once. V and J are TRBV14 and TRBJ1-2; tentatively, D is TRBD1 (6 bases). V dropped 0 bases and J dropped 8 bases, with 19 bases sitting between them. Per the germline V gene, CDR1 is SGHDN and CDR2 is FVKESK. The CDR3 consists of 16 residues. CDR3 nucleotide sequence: TGTGCCAGCAGCCAAGATAGGCAGGGGAGGTCGCGCGGCTACACCTTC. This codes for CASSQDRQGRSRGYTF.

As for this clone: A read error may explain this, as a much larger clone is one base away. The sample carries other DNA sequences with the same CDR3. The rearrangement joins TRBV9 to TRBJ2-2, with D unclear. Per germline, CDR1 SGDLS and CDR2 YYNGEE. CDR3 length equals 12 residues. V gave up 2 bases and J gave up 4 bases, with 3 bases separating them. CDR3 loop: CASSVGTGELFF. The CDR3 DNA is TGTGCCAGCAGCGTGGGCACCGGGGAGCTGTTTTTT.

DNA for the CDR3: TGTGCCAGCAGTAAAGGTCTCAACTCCGCAGGGACCCAGTACTTC. Its translation: CASSKGLNSAGTQYF. The chain employs TRBV11-2 and TRBJ2-5, with unresolved D. V lost 6 bases to trimming and J lost 7 bases, with 21 bases between them. Looked up from germline, CDR1 is SGHAT and CDR2 is FQNNGV. The CDR3 runs to 15 residues.

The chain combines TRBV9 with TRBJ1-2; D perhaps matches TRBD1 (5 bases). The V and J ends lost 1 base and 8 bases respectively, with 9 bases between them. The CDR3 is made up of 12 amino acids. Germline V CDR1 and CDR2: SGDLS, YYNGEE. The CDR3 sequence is CASSVQGHGYTF. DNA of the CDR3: TGTGCCAGCAGCGTACAGGGTCACGGCTACACCTTC.

In DNA, the CDR3 is TGTGCCAGCAGCTTAGAGGCGGGAGGGTACAATGAGCAGTTCTTC. Protein product: CASSLEAGGYNEQFF. This sequence joins TRBV7-8 and TRBJ2-1; 9 bases fit TRBD2. Losses at the gene ends were 1 base for V and 4 bases for J; bases not matched to a gene: 2. CDR1 is SGHVS, CDR2 FQNEAQ, per germline. CDR3 length: 15 amino acids.

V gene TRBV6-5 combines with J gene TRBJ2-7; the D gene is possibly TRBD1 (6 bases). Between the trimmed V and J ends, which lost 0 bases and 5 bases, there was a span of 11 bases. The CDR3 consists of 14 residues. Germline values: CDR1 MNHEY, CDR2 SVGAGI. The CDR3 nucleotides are TGTGCCAGCAGTTACTCGGAGACAGGCAACGAGCAGTACTTC. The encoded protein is CASSYSETGNEQYF.

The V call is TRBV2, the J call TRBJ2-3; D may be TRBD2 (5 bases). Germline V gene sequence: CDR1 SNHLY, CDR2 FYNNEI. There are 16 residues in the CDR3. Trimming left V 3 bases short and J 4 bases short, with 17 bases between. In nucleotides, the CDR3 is TGTGCCAGCAGTGAGTTTGTGGGAGAAAATGCAGATACGCAGTATTTT. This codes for CASSEFVGENADTQYF.

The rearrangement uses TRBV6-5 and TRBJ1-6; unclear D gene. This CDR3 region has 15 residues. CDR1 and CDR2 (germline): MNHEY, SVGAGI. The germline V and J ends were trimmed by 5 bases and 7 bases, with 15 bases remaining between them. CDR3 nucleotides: TGTGCCAGCAGTCCGCTTTTGGCCTCCAATTCACCCCTCCACTTT. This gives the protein CASSPLLASNSPLHF.

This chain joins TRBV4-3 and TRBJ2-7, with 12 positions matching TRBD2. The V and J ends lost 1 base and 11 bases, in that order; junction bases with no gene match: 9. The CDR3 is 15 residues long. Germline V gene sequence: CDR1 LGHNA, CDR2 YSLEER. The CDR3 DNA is TGCGCCAGCAGCCAAGGGCTAGCGGGAGGGCCAGGGGAGTACTTC. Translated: CASSQGLAGGPGEYF.

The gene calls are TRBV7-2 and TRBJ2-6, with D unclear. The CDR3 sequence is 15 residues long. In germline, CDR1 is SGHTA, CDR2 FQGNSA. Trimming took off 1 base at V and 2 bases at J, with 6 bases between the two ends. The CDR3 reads CASSLDVAGANVLTF. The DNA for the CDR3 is TGTGCCAGCAGCTTAGATGTTGCTGGGGCCAACGTCCTGACTTTC.

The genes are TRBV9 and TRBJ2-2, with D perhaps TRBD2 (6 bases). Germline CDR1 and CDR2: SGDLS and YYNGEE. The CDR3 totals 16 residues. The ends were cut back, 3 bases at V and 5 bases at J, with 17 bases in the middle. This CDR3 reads CASSGSSLGRTGELFF. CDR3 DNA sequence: TGTGCCAGCAGCGGCTCATCCCTAGGGAGGACCGGGGAGCTGTTTTTT.

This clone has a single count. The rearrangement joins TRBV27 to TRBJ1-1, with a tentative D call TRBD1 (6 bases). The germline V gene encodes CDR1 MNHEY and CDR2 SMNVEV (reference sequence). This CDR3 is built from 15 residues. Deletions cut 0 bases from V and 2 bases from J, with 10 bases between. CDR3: CASSLSLGANTEAFF. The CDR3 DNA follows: TGTGCCAGCAGTTTATCATTGGGGGCTAACACTGAAGCTTTCTTT.

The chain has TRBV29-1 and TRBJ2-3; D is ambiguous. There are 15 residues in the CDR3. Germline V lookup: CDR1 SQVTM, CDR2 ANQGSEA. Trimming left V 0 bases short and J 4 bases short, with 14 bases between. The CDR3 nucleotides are TGCAGCGTTGAAGATGGCGGCCCGAACCCAGATACGCAGTATTTT. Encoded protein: CSVEDGGPNPDTQYF.

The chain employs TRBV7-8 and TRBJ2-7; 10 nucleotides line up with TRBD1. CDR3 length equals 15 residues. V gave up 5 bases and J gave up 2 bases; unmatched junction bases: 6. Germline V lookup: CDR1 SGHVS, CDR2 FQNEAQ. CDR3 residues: CASSDRQGATYEQYF. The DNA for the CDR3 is TGTGCCAGCAGCGATAGACAGGGGGCGACCTACGAGCAGTACTTC. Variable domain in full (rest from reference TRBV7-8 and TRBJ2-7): GAGVSQSPRYKVAKRGQDVALRCDPISGHVSLFWYQQALGQGPEFLTYFQNEAQLDKSGLPSDRFFAERPEGSVSTLKIQRTQQEDSAVYLCASSDRQGATYEQYFGPGTRLTVT.

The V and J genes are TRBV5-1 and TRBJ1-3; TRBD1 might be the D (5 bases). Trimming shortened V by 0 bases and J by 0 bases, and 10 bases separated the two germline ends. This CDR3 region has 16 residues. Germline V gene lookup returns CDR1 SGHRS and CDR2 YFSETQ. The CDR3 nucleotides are TGCGCCAGCAGCTTGGGATTACAGGACTCTGGAAACACCATATATTTT. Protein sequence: CASSLGLQDSGNTIYF.

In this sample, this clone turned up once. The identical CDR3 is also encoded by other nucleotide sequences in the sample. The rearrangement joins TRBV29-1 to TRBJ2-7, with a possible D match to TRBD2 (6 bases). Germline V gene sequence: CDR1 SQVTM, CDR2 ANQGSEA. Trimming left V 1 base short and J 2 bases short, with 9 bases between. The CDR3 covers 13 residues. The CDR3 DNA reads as TGCAGCGTTGAAGGCGGGGTTCCCTACGAGCAGTACTTC. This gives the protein CSVEGGVPYEQYF.

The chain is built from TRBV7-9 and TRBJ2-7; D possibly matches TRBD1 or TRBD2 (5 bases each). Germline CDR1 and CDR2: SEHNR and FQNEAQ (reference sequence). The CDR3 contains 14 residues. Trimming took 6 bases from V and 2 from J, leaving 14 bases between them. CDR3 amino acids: CASSRPGATYEQYF. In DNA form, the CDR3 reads TGTGCCAGCAGTCGACCCGGGGCGACCTACGAGCAGTACTTC.

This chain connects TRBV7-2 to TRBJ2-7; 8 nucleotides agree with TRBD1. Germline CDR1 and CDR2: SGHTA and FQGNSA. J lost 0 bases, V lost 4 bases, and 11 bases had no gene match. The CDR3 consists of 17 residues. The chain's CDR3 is CASSSRQGPYSSYEQYF. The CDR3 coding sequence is TGTGCCAGCAGCTCCAGACAGGGGCCGTATAGCTCCTACGAGCAGTACTTC.

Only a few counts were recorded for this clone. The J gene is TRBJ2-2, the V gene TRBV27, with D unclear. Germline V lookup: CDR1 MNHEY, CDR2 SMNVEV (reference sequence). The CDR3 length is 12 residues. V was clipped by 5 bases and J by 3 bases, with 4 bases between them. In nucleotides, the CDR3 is TGTGCCAGCAGTGTCGACACCGGGGAGCTGTTTTTT. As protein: CASSVDTGELFF.

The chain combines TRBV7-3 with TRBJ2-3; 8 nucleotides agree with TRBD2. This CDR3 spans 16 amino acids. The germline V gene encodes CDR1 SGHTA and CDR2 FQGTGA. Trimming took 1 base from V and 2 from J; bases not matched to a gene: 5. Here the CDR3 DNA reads TGTGCCAGCAGCTTAATGCAGCGGGAGATCACAGATACGCAGTATTTT. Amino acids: CASSLMQREITDTQYF.

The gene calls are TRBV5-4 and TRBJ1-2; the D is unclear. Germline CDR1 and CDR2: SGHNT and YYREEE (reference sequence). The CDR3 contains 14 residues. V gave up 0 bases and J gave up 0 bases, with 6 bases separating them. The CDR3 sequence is CASSLDRTNYGYTF. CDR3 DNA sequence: TGTGCCAGCAGCTTGGACAGAACTAACTATGGCTACACCTTC.

DNA of the CDR3: TGTGCCAGTAGTCAAGGGAGAAAAGCAACTAATGAAAAACTGTTTTTT. It specifies CASSQGRKATNEKLFF. The chain has TRBV19 and TRBJ1-4, with D hard to call. The CDR3 covers 16 residues. The germline CDR1 and CDR2 sequences are LNHDA and SQIVND (reference sequence). The V gene lost 5 bases and the J gene lost 0 bases, with 13 bases spanning the gap.

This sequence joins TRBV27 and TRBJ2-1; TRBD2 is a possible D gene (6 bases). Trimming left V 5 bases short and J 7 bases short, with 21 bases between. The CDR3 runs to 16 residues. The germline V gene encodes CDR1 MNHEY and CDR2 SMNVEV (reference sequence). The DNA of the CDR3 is TGTGCCAGCAGTCCGCGCGGGGCTTCTCTCGGGAATGAGCAGTTCTTC. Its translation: CASSPRGASLGNEQFF.

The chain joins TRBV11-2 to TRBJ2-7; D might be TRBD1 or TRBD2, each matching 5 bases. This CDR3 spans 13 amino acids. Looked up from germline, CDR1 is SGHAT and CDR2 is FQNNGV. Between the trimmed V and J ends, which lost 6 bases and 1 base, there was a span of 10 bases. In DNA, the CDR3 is TGTGCCAGCAGGGGGACGGCATCCTACGAGCAGTACTTC. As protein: CASRGTASYEQYF.

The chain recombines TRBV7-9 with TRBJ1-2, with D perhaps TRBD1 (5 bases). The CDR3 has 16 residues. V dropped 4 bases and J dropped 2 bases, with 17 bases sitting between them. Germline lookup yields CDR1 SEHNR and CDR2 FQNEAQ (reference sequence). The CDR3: CASSSLRADANYGYTF. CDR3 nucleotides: TGTGCCAGCAGCTCCCTCAGGGCAGATGCGAACTATGGCTACACCTTC.

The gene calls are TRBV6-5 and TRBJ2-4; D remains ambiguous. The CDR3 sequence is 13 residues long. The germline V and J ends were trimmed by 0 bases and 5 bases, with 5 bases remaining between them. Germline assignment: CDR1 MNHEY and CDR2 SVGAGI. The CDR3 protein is CASSYSRQNIQYF. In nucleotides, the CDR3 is TGTGCCAGCAGTTACTCCCGTCAAAACATTCAGTACTTC.

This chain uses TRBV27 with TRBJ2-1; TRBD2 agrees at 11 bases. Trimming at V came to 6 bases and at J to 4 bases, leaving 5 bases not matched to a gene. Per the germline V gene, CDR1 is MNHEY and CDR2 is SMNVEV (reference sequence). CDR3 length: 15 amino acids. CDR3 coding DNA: TGTGCCAGCAGCACACTAGCGGGAGTGTACAATGAGCAGTTCTTC. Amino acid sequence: CASSTLAGVYNEQFF.